The 28 T cell receptor beta chains in this list originate from one sample, sequenced in a study of CD8+CD57+ T cells in acquired aplastic anemia. Both TCR beta VDJ combination and CDR3 sequence profiling were carried out. Genomic DNA was the template for this profiling. Each CDR3 protein is one row after TCRdb ran MiXCR on the reads. Here the sample spans 300,000 or so distinct CDR3 sequences, roughly 50% being singletons. The source material was sorted CD4+, CD8+, or CD8+CD57+ T cells (not recorded which) from PBMCs. These receptors all come from a human donor with severe aplastic anemia or a healthy control (not recorded which).

V gene TRBV6-5 combines with J gene TRBJ1-1; 9 nucleotides agree with TRBD1. Germline trimming cut 7 bases from V and 0 bases from J; bases unmatched to any gene: 3. The germline gives CDR1 MNHEY, CDR2 SVGAGI. This CDR3 comprises 14 residues. This CDR3 is CASIGQGLNTEAFF. CDR3 sequence (DNA): TGTGCCAGCATCGGACAGGGGTTGAACACTGAAGCTTTCTTT.

This clonotype was observed a handful of times. V gene TRBV12-3 or TRBV12-4 combines with J gene TRBJ2-5, with TRBD2 matching 9 bases. V was clipped by 10 bases and J by 5 bases; unmatched bases: 23. There are 18 residues in the CDR3. The CDR3 loop is CAILPPALAGLGSETQYF. The DNA of the CDR3 is TGTGCCATCCTTCCCCCAGCCCTAGCGGGATTGGGGTCGGAGACCCAGTACTTC.

The gene calls are TRBV4-2 and TRBJ2-2; the match to TRBD2 covers 7 bases. V shed 4 bases, J shed 6 bases, and the junction held 14 bases outside the gene matches. This CDR3 comprises 17 residues. CDR1 LGHNA and CDR2 YNFKEQ come from the germline V gene. The CDR3 is CASSRSSGGVVAGELFF. The CDR3 DNA is TGTGCCAGCAGCCGCTCTAGCGGTGGGGTTGTTGCCGGGGAGCTGTTTTTT.

This clonotype was seen repeatedly, ten times or more. This chain joins TRBV28 and TRBJ1-6; possible D gene TRBD1, 5 bases. Germline CDR1 and CDR2: MDHEN and SYDVKM. The CDR3 runs 15 residues. Trimming took off 6 bases at V and 9 bases at J, with 18 bases between the two ends. Here the CDR3 DNA reads TGTGCCAGCAGAGATATGACCATAAGGGGTTCACCCCTCCACTTT. Translating it yields CASRDMTIRGSPLHF.

Comments on this clonotype: Germline and junction disagree at one end, which may indicate a read error. The gene calls are TRBV14 and TRBJ2-2, with TRBD2 as a possible D gene (5 bases). CDR3 size: 14 residues. From germline, CDR1 is SGHDN and CDR2 FVKESK. The CDR3 bases are TGTGTCAGCAGCCAAGGACTCCTTAGCGGGGAGCTGTTTTTT. This codes for CVSSQGLLSGELFF.

The V call is TRBV29-1, the J call TRBJ2-3; 7 nucleotides match TRBD2. Trimming cost V 6 bases and J 2 bases; bases outside gene matches: 5. CDR1 is SQVTM and CDR2 is ANQGSEA in the germline V gene. CDR3 length: 13 amino acids. The CDR3, as DNA: TGCAGCGTAGAGCGGGACGACACAGATACGCAGTATTTT. This codes for CSVERDDTDTQYF.

This clonotype has only a few counts. The J gene is TRBJ2-5, the V gene TRBV20-1, with 9 positions matching TRBD2. J lost 5 bases, V lost 5 bases, and 9 bases had no gene match. The CDR3 is 14 residues long. Germline V gives CDR1 DFQATT, CDR2 SNEGSKA (reference sequence). This CDR3 is CSAPSERGVETQYF. The DNA for the CDR3 is TGCAGTGCTCCCTCCGAGCGGGGGGTGGAGACCCAGTACTTC.

The rearrangement uses TRBV10-3 and TRBJ1-4; D gene ambiguous. Germline loops: CDR1 ENHRY, CDR2 SYGVKD. The CDR3 runs 17 residues. V dropped 4 bases and J dropped 8 bases, with 23 bases sitting between them. In nucleotides, the CDR3 is TGTGCCATCAGTGGTGACTTTGCAGAGTCAATTAGCGAAAAACTGTTTTTT. Its translation: CAISGDFAESISEKLFF.

At least ten counts were recorded for this clonotype. The chain combines TRBV3-1 with TRBJ2-5; tentatively, D is TRBD1 (6 bases). This CDR3 region has 14 residues. Trimming took off 4 bases at V and 4 bases at J, with 13 bases between the two ends. CDR1 LGHDT and CDR2 YNNKEL come from the germline V gene (reference sequence). CDR3 DNA sequence: TGTGCCAGCAGCCCACTGAGGGGGTCAGAGACCCAGTACTTC. It codes for CASSPLRGSETQYF.

As for this clonotype: Since a much larger clone is just one base distant, this may be a read error. In this CDR3 the conserved last residue, phenylalanine or tryptophan, is missing, so a read error is likely. This chain joins TRBV6-6 and TRBJ2-7, with D unclear. The V end was cut by 6 bases, the J end by 7 bases, with 10 bases between. There are 11 residues in the CDR3. Germline CDR1 is MNHNY and CDR2 is SVGAGI (reference sequence). The CDR3 coding sequence is TGTGCCAGCAGCCCCTCGAGGGAGCAGTACCTC. Its protein is CASSPSREQYL.

For this clonotype: This may arise from a read error, as a much more abundant clone is one base away. V usage is TRBV19 and J usage is TRBJ2-7; either TRBD1 or TRBD2 may supply D (5 bases each). CDR1 is LNHDA, CDR2 SQIVND, per germline (reference sequence). The length of the CDR3 is 14 residues. The CDR3 DNA is TGTGCCAGTAGTCCCCCGGGACCTCACTACGTGCAGTACTTC. Amino acids: CASSPPGPHYVQYF.

This clonotype was counted many times. The J gene is TRBJ2-7, the V gene TRBV12-3 or TRBV12-4; 9 bases agree with TRBD1. The junction had 14 bases not matched to a gene; V was cut back by 2 bases and J by 6 bases. This CDR3 comprises 17 residues. In nucleotides, the CDR3 is TGTGCCAGCAGTTTAATTAGGGGGGGGACAGGGACGCCCGAGCAGTACTTC. Protein: CASSLIRGGTGTPEQYF.

Note on this clonotype: At one of its ends the junction is not consistent with the germline gene, which may arise from a read error. The chain links TRBV10-3 to TRBJ1-1; 7 nucleotides agree with TRBD1. The CDR3 totals 14 residues. Germline V gives CDR1 ENHRY, CDR2 SYGVKD. CDR3 residues: CASSTGTVVAEAFF. The CDR3, as DNA: TGTGCCAGCAGTACCGGGACAGTAGTTGCTGAAGCTTTCTTT.

The chain has TRBV6-4 and TRBJ2-5; D tentatively fits TRBD1 or TRBD2 (5 bases each). Between the trimmed V and J ends, which lost 6 bases and 7 bases, there was a span of 15 bases. CDR1 MRHNA and CDR2 SNTAGT come from the germline V gene. This CDR3 region has 13 residues. Written as DNA, the CDR3 is TGTGCCAGCAGCCGGGACCCGGGGAGGACCCAGTACTTC. This gives the protein CASSRDPGRTQYF.

V gene TRBV15 combines with J gene TRBJ2-1, with 7 bases matching TRBD2. CDR1 LNHNV and CDR2 YYDKDF come from the germline V gene (reference sequence). This CDR3 contains 17 residues. Trimming at V came to 1 base and at J to 5 bases, leaving 11 bases not matched to a gene. Written as DNA, the CDR3 is TGTGCCACCAGCAGAGGCCATCCTAGCGGAATAGACAATGAGCAGTTCTTC. Translation: CATSRGHPSGIDNEQFF.

This clonotype was recorded at least ten times. This chain connects TRBV3-1 to TRBJ1-5, with D unresolved. The V gene lost 3 bases and the J gene lost 4 bases, with 10 bases spanning the gap. The germline gives CDR1 LGHDT, CDR2 YNNKEL (reference sequence). The CDR3 sequence is 14 residues long. CDR3 sequence (DNA): TGTGCCAGCAGCCACGGACGGCAGAATCAGCCCCAGCATTTT. Translating it yields CASSHGRQNQPQHF.

There are many counts of this clonotype. The chain uses TRBV20-1 and TRBJ2-5, with no clear D. V lost 5 bases, J lost 2 bases, and 12 bases lay in between. Germline lookup yields CDR1 DFQATT and CDR2 SNEGSKA (reference sequence). The CDR3 runs to 13 residues. This CDR3 is CSAFTAQQETQYF. CDR3 coding DNA: TGCAGTGCTTTCACCGCACAGCAAGAGACCCAGTACTTC.

The J gene is TRBJ2-7, the V gene TRBV10-3, with D maybe TRBD2 (6 bases). Germline V gene sequence: CDR1 ENHRY, CDR2 SYGVKD. The CDR3 is made up of 12 amino acids. V lost 10 bases to trimming and J lost 3 bases, with 13 bases between them. In DNA, the CDR3 is TGTGCCAGCCTGGGGGGTCTCTACGAGCAGTACTTC. As protein: CASLGGLYEQYF.

This clonotype was seen once. The DNA of the CDR3 is TGCAGTGCTCTCAACCCGGAGACTAGCGGGGGCTACGAGCAGTACTTC. As protein: CSALNPETSGGYEQYF. The V gene is TRBV20-1, the J gene TRBJ2-7, with TRBD2 identical over 12 bases. V shed 5 bases, J shed 3 bases, and the junction held 11 bases outside the gene matches. The germline CDR1 and CDR2 sequences are DFQATT and SNEGSKA (reference sequence). The length of the CDR3 is 16 residues.

The chain joins TRBV7-2 to TRBJ1-5, with a possible D match to TRBD1 (5 bases). This CDR3 region has 15 residues. The germline CDR1 and CDR2 sequences are SGHTA and FQGNSA. V gave up 1 base and J gave up 11 bases, with 18 bases separating them. The CDR3: CASSLGGAGVMAQHF. CDR3 in DNA: TGTGCCAGCAGCTTAGGAGGGGCTGGGGTCATGGCCCAGCATTTT.

The chain has TRBV5-1 and TRBJ1-1; D not certain. The length of the CDR3 is 14 residues. Trimming removed 0 bases from V and 5 bases from J, with 11 bases in between. CDR1 is SGHRS, CDR2 YFSETQ, per germline. CDR3 sequence: CASSLDGVWTEAFF. CDR3 bases: TGCGCCAGCAGCTTGGACGGCGTATGGACTGAAGCTTTCTTT.

The V call is TRBV24-1, the J call TRBJ2-7; D might be TRBD2 (5 bases). The germline V and J ends were trimmed by 11 bases and 3 bases, with 13 bases remaining between them. This CDR3 is built from 12 residues. CDR1 is KGHDR and CDR2 is SFDVKD in the germline V gene. The CDR3 DNA is TGTGCCAGCACCGAGGGTGGCTACGAGCAGTACTTC. The encoded protein is CASTEGGYEQYF.

J is TRBJ2-5 and V is TRBV12-3 or TRBV12-4; unclear D gene. The CDR3 contains 14 residues. Deletions cut 1 base from V and 7 bases from J, with 13 bases between. The CDR3 spells CASSLGTPRSTQYF. CDR3 coding DNA: TGTGCCAGCAGTTTAGGGACCCCAAGATCGACCCAGTACTTC.

The chain has TRBV7-9 and TRBJ2-6; possible D gene TRBD1, 5 bases. V lost 8 bases to trimming and J lost 4 bases, with 9 bases between them. The germline V gene has CDR1 SEHNR and CDR2 FQNEAQ (reference sequence). This CDR3 is built from 13 residues. The CDR3 region is CASQGCGANVLTF. The CDR3 nucleotides are TGTGCCAGCCAGGGCTGCGGGGCCAACGTCCTGACTTTC.

This clonotype has ten or more counts. The rearrangement links TRBV3-1 to TRBJ1-1; a possible D gene is TRBD1 (6 bases). CDR3 length: 15 amino acids. The germline V and J ends were trimmed by 1 base and 11 bases, with 20 bases remaining between them. The germline gives CDR1 LGHDT, CDR2 YNNKEL (reference sequence). The CDR3, as DNA: TGTGCCAGCAGCCAAGTTGGGGGCGCCCAACTATTGGCTTTCTTT. Translating it yields CASSQVGGAQLLAFF. The full variable domain, rest sourced from reference TRBV3-1 and TRBJ1-1, is DTAVSQTPKYLVTQMGNDKSIKCEQNLGHDTMYWYKQDSKKFLKIMFSYNNKELIINETVPNRFSPKSPDKAHLNLHINSLELGDSAVYFCASSQVGGAQLLAFFGQGTRLTVV.

This clonotype was observed a few times. The rearrangement uses TRBV7-9 and TRBJ2-5; 16 positions match TRBD2. Germline V lookup: CDR1 SEHNR, CDR2 FQNEAQ (reference sequence). This CDR3 contains 17 residues. Trimming at V came to 3 bases and at J to 4 bases, leaving 5 bases not matched to a gene. In DNA form, the CDR3 reads TGTGCCAGCAGCTTTGGGACTAGCGGGGGGGCAACAGAGACCCAGTACTTC. Protein: CASSFGTSGGATETQYF.

This rearrangement joins TRBV9 to TRBJ2-2; 8 nucleotides line up with TRBD1. The CDR3 runs 17 residues. Looked up from germline, CDR1 is SGDLS and CDR2 is YYNGEE. Trimming cost V 0 bases and J 1 base; bases outside gene matches: 5. The CDR3 region has the DNA TGTGCCAGCAGCGTAGCTCGGGGGACAGGGAACACCGGGGAGCTGTTTTTT. Its protein is CASSVARGTGNTGELFF.

This chain joins TRBV25-1 and TRBJ2-7, with a possible D match to TRBD2 (9 bases). The CDR3 runs to 18 residues. Trimming shortened V by 6 bases and J by 2 bases, and 26 bases separated the two germline ends. The germline V gene encodes CDR1 MGHDK and CDR2 SYGVNS. The CDR3 sequence is CASSANTPRGGQAYEQYF. The DNA for the CDR3 is TGTGCCAGCAGCGCTAACACCCCGCGGGGGGGACAGGCCTACGAGCAGTACTTC.